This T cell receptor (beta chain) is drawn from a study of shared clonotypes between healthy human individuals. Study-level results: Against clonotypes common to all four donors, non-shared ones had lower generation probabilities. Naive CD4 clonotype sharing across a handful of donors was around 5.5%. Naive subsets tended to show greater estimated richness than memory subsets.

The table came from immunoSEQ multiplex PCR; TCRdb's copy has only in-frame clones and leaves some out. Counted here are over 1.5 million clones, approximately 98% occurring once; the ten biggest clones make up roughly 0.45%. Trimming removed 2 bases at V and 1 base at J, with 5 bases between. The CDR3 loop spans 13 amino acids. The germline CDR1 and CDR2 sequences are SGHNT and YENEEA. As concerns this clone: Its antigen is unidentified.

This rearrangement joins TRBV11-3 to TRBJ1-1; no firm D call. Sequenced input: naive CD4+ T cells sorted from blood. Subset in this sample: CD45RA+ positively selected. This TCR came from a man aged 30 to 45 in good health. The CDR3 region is CASSLHENTEAFF. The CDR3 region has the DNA TGTGCCAGCAGCTTACACGAGAACACTGAAGCTTTCTTT.